This T cell receptor (beta chain) is drawn from a study of beta chain features in type 1 diabetes. On the study more broadly: Age, gender and cell yields were similar between patients and healthy donors.

This clone has only a few counts. TCRB transcripts that were expressed got sequenced, as all of the isolated RNA had been reverse transcribed. Sequencing was performed with immunoSEQ multiplex PCR; in TCRdb, only in-frame clones are kept and a portion is missing. The repertoire holds hundreds of thousands of clones, with 10% to 15% as singletons. What was sequenced was naive CD4+ T cells from blood. The source is a man between 18 and 35 years old in good health.

The CDR3 nucleotides read TGCGCCAGCAGCTTCCTAGCGGCCTCCAATGAGCAGTTCTTC. Translated, it gives CASSFLAASNEQFF. V gene TRBV5-1 combines with J gene TRBJ2-1, with TRBD2 matching over 7 bases. The junction had 5 bases not matched to a gene; V was cut back by 2 bases and J by 6 bases. This CDR3 region has 14 residues. From germline, CDR1 is SGHRS and CDR2 YFSETQ. Combining the CDR3 with reference TRBV5-1 and TRBJ2-1 gives the whole variable domain KAGVTQTPRYLIKTRGQQVTLSCSPISGHRSVSWYQQTPGQGLQFLFEYFSETQRNKGNFPGRFSGRQFSNSRSEMNVSTLELGDSALYLCASSFLAASNEQFFGPGTRLTVL.